The rows below give T cell receptor beta chains drawn from one sample of a study of cytomegalovirus exposure and HLA in healthy donors. Data came from immunoSEQ multiplex PCR; TCRdb stores just in-frame clones and leaves some out. The data contain around 150,000 clones, 65% to 85% of them singletons. Sequenced input: PBMCs. Every receptor here comes from a man over 45 in good health and CMV-seronegative. Each CDR3 is given with its conserved first and last residue. A D gene is named only where the DNA matches it firmly. A row's size may be missing; if present it is once, few, many or a size class.

size	V	J	D	CDR3	DNA
-	TRBV15	TRBJ1-5	-	CATSRAGGGDQPQHF	TGTGCCACCAGCAGAGCGGGAGGTGGGGATCAGCCCCAGCATTTT
few	TRBV5-1	TRBJ2-5	-	CASTTLEGNSGTQYF	TGCGCCAGCACCACTTTGGAGGGGAATTCGGGGACCCAGTACTTC
few	TRBV5-1	TRBJ1-1	TRBD1	CASSLVTGVDTEAFF	TGCGCCAGCAGCTTGGTCACAGGGGTGGACACTGAAGCTTTCTTT
-	TRBV19	TRBJ1-1	-	CASSGGNAEAFF	TGTGCCAGTAGTGGGGGGAACGCTGAAGCTTTCTTT
-	TRBV5-4	TRBJ2-7	-	CASSDGLAGEQYF	TGTGCCAGCAGCGATGGATTGGCGGGGGAGCAGTACTTC
-	TRBV28	TRBJ1-2	TRBD1	CASSQETGHYGYTF	TGTGCCAGCAGTCAGGAGACAGGGCACTATGGCTACACCTTC
-	TRBV7-9	TRBJ2-7	TRBD2	CASSLTSGSYEQYF	TGTGCCAGCAGCCTCACTAGCGGGAGTTACGAGCAGTACTTC
-	TRBV6-5	TRBJ2-5	TRBD1	CASSYDRGKARETQYF	TGTGCCAGCAGTTACGACAGGGGGAAGGCGCGAGAGACCCAGTACTTC
-	TRBV14	TRBJ1-4	-	CASSQSRQSNEKLFF	TGTGCCAGCAGCCAGAGCCGACAGTCTAATGAAAAACTGTTTTTT
-	TRBV29-1	TRBJ1-5	-	CSVEGGPRQPQHF	TGCAGCGTTGAAGGAGGCCCTCGACAGCCCCAGCATTTT
-	TRBV5-1	TRBJ1-1	-	CASRTTQNTEAFF	TGCGCCAGCAGAACTACACAAAACACTGAAGCTTTCTTT
-	TRBV6-6	TRBJ2-7	-	CASSYVRSEQYF	TGTGCCAGCAGTTACGTCCGCAGTGAGCAGTACTTC
few	TRBV6-1	TRBJ1-4	TRBD1	CASSGTGGSEKLFF	TGTGCCAGCAGTGGGACAGGGGGCAGCGAAAAACTGTTTTTT
-	TRBV18	TRBJ2-1	-	CASSPLGDEQFF	TGTGCCAGCTCACCACTAGGGGATGAGCAGTTCTTC
-	TRBV19	TRBJ1-2	-	CASSMGEEDGYTF	TGTGCCAGTAGTATGGGAGAAGAGGATGGCTACACCTTC
-	TRBV15	TRBJ2-5	-	CATSTRGRTQYF	TGTGCCACCAGCACCCGGGGAAGGACCCAGTACTTC
-	TRBV27	TRBJ2-7	TRBD2	CASSRRRLAETKF	TGTGCCAGCAGTCGGCGGCGGCTAGCGGAGACCAAGTTC
-	TRBV5-1	TRBJ2-3	-	CASSLAPPVGPGDTQYF	TGCGCCAGCAGCTTGGCCCCCCCAGTGGGCCCAGGAGATACGCAGTATTTT
-	TRBV13	TRBJ2-3	TRBD2	CASSLGGLAGRTQYF	TGTGCCAGCAGCTTAGGAGGCCTAGCGGGGCGCACGCAGTATTTT
once	TRBV2	TRBJ1-6	-	CASSDGRRGNSPLHF	TGTGCCAGCAGTGACGGCCGGCGGGGAAATTCACCCCTCCACTTT
-	TRBV11-2	TRBJ2-7	-	CASSRGGDSYEQYF	TGTGCCAGCAGCCGAGGCGGGGACTCCTACGAGCAGTACTTC
-	TRBV7-9	TRBJ1-1	-	CASSPRDRLGTEAFF	TGTGCCAGCAGCCCTCGGGATCGTTTAGGGACTGAAGCTTTCTTT
-	TRBV27	TRBJ1-1	-	CASSPGGWTEAFF	TGTGCCAGCAGTCCCGGGGGATGGACTGAAGCTTTCTTT
-	TRBV5-1	TRBJ2-1	TRBD1	CASSSSGDSYNEQFF	TGCGCCAGCAGCTCCTCCGGGGACAGCTACAATGAGCAGTTCTTC
once	TRBV4-2	TRBJ2-3	TRBD1	CASSPGWTGETDTQYF	TGTGCCAGCAGCCCTGGCTGGACAGGGGAAACAGATACGCAGTATTTT
-	TRBV19	TRBJ2-1	-	CASSITSTNEQFF	TGTGCCAGTAGTATCACTAGTACCAATGAGCAGTTCTTC
-	TRBV13	TRBJ2-7	-	CASSLGGAGPVYEQYF	TGTGCCAGCAGCTTAGGAGGGGCAGGGCCCGTCTACGAGCAGTACTTC
-	TRBV7-8	TRBJ1-5	-	CASSLMGRQANQPQHF	TGTGCCAGCAGCTTAATGGGCCGACAGGCGAATCAGCCCCAGCATTTT
once	TRBV14	TRBJ2-1	TRBD2	CASSPLGGKTYNEQFF	TGTGCCAGCAGCCCCCTGGGAGGGAAAACCTACAATGAGCAGTTCTTC
-	TRBV29-1	TRBJ2-3	TRBD2	CSVEAEGGGTDTQYF	TGCAGCGTTGAAGCCGAGGGAGGGGGCACAGATACGCAGTATTTT
-	TRBV7-8	TRBJ2-7	TRBD2	CASSTSGGAPYEQYF	TGTGCCAGCAGCACAAGCGGGGGGGCACCCTACGAGCAGTACTTC
few	TRBV6-5	TRBJ2-6	TRBD1	CASSGQGAGANVLTF	TGTGCCAGCAGTGGACAGGGGGCTGGGGCCAACGTCCTGACTTTC
few	TRBV4-1	TRBJ2-1	TRBD2	CASSHPLQWGGGNNEQFF	TGCGCCAGCAGCCACCCCCTCCAGTGGGGGGGAGGGAACAATGAGCAGTTCTTC
-	TRBV28	TRBJ1-6	-	CASSPPHSQNSPLHF	TGTGCCAGCAGCCCCCCCCACAGTCAGAATTCACCCCTCCACTTT
-	TRBV5-1	TRBJ2-7	-	CASSVEGLSSYEQYF	TGCGCCAGCAGTGTGGAGGGGCTGAGCTCCTACGAGCAGTACTTC
once	TRBV5-1	TRBJ2-2	TRBD1	CASSSGQGVNTGELFF	TGCGCCAGCAGCAGTGGACAGGGGGTAAACACCGGGGAGCTGTTTTTT
-	TRBV5-1	TRBJ2-7	-	CASSLAGLQVPYEQYF	TGCGCCAGCAGCTTGGCCGGGCTACAGGTCCCTTACGAGCAGTACTTC